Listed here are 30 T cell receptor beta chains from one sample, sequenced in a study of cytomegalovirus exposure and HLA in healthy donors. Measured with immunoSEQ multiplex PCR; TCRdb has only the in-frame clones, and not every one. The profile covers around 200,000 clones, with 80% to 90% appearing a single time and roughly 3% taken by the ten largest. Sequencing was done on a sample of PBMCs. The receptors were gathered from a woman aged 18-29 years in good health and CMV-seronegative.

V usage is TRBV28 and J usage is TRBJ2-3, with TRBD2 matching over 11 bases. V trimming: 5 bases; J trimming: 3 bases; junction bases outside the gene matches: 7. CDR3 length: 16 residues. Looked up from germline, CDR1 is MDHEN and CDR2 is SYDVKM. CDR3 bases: TGTGCCAGCAGTATGGGACTAGCGGAAGGGACAGATACGCAGTATTTT. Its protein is CASSMGLAEGTDTQYF.

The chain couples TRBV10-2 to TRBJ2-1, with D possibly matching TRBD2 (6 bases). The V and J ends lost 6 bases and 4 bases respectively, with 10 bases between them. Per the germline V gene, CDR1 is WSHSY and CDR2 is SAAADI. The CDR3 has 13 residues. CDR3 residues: CASSEGRYNEQFF. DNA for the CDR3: TGCGCCAGCAGCGAGGGGAGGTACAATGAGCAGTTCTTC.

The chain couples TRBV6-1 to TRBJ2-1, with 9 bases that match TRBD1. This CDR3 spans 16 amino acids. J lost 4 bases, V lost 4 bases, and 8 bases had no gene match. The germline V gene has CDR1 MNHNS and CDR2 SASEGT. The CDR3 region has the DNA TGTGCCAGCAGTGGGGACAGGGAGCGGAGGTACAATGAGCAGTTCTTC. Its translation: CASSGDRERRYNEQFF.

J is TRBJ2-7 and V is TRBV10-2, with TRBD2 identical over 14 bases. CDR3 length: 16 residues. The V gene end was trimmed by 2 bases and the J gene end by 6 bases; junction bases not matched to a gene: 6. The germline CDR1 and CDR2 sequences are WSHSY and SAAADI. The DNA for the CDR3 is TGCGCCAGCAGTGAGAAGAGGACTAGCGGGAGGTTCGAGCAGTACTTC. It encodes CASSEKRTSGRFEQYF.

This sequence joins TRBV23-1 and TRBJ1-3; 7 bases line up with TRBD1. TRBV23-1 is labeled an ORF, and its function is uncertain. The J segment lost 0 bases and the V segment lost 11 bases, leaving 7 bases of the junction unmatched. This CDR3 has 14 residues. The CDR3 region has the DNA TGCGCCCCCTTAGGGGACAGCTCTGGAAACACCATATATTTT. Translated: CAPLGDSSGNTIYF.

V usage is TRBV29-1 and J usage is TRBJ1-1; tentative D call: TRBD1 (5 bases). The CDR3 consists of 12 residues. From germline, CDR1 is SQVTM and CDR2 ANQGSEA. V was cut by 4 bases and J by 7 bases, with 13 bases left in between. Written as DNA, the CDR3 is TGCAGCGTTGTGGGCGCGACAGATGAAGCTTTCTTT. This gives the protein CSVVGATDEAFF.

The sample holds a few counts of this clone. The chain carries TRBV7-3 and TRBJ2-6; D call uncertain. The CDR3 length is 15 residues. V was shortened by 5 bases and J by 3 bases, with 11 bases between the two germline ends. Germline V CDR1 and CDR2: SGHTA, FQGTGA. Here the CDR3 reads CASSPRPGGANVLTF. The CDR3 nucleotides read TGTGCCAGCAGCCCAAGGCCAGGTGGGGCCAACGTCCTGACTTTC.

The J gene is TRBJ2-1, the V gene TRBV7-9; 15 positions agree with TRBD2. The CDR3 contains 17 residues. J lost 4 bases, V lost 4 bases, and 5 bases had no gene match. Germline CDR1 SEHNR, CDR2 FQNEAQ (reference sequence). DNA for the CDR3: TGTGCCAGCAGCTCGAGGACTAGCGGGAGGGTATACAATGAGCAGTTCTTC. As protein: CASSSRTSGRVYNEQFF.

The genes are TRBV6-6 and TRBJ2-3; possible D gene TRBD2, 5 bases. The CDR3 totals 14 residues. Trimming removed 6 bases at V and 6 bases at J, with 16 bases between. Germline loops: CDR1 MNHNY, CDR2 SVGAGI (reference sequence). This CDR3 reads CASSRPPTSDTQYF. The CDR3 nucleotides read TGTGCCAGCAGCCGTCCTCCCACTAGTGATACGCAGTATTTT.

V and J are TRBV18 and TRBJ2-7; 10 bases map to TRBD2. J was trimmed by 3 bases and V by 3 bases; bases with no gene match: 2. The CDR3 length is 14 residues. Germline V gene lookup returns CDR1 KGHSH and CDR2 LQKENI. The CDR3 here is CASSPGTSDYEQYF. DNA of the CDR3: TGTGCCAGCTCACCCGGGACTAGCGACTACGAGCAGTACTTC.

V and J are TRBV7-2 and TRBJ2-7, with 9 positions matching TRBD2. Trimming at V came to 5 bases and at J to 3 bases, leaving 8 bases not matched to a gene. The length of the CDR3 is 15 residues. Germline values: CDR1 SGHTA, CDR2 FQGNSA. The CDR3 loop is CASSPRTSEIYEQYF. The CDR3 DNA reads TGTGCCAGCAGCCCACGGACTAGCGAGATCTACGAGCAGTACTTC.

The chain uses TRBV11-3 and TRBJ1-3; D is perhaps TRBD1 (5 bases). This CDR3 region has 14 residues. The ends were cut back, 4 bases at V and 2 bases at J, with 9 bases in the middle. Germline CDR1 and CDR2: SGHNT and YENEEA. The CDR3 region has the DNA TGTGCCAGCAGCTCGGGGGAGGCTGGAAACACCATATATTTT. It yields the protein CASSSGEAGNTIYF. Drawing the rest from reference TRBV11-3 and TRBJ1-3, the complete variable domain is EAGVVQSPRYKIIEKKQPVAFWCNPISGHNTLYWYLQNLGQGPELLIRYENEEAVDDSQLPKDRFSAERLKGVDSTLKIQPAELGDSAVYLCASSSGEAGNTIYFGEGSWLTVV.

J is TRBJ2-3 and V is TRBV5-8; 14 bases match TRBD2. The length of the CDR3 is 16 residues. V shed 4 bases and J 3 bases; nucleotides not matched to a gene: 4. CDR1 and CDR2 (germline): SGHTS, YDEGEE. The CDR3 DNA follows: TGTGCCAGCAGCCAGGGGACTAGCGGGAGTACAGATACGCAGTATTTT. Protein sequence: CASSQGTSGSTDTQYF. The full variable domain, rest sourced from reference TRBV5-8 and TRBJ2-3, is EAGVTQSPTHLIKTRGQQATLRCSPISGHTSVYWYQQALGLGLQFLLWYDEGEERNRGNFPPRFSGRQFPNYSSELNVNALELEDSALYLCASSQGTSGSTDTQYFGPGTRLTVL.

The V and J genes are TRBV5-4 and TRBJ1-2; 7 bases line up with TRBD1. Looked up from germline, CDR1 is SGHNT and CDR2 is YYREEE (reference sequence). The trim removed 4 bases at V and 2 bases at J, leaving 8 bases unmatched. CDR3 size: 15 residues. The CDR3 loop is CASSPWTGVNYGYTF. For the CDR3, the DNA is TGTGCCAGCAGCCCCTGGACAGGCGTCAACTATGGCTACACCTTC.

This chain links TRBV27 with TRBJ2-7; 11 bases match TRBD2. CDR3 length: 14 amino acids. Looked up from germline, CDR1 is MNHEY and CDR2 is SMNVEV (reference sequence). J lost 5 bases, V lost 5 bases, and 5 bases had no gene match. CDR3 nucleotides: TGTGCCAGCAGTAAGGGGACTAGCGGCCACGAGCAGTACTTC. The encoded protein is CASSKGTSGHEQYF.

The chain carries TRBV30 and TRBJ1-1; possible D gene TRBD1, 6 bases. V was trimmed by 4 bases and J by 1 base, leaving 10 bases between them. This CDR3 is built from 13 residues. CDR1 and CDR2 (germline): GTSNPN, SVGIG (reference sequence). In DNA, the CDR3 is TGTGCCTGGACGGGGGGCGGGAACACTGAAGCTTTCTTT. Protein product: CAWTGGGNTEAFF.

This CDR3 is CASSPLRDRESEQYF. For the CDR3, the DNA is TGTGCCAGCAGCCCCTTAAGGGACAGGGAAAGCGAGCAGTACTTC. This chain uses TRBV7-9 with TRBJ2-7; 9 positions agree with TRBD1. CDR1 is SEHNR, CDR2 FQNEAQ, per germline (reference sequence). The V segment lost 5 bases and the J segment 6 bases; nucleotides outside the gene matches: 11. The CDR3 length is 15 residues.

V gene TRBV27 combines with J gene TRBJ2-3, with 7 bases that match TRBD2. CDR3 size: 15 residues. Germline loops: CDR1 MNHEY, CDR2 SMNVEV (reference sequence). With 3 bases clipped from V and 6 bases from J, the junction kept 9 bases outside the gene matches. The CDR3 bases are TGTGCCAGCAGTTTGGCCATAACTAGCGCGGATACGCAGTATTTT. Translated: CASSLAITSADTQYF.

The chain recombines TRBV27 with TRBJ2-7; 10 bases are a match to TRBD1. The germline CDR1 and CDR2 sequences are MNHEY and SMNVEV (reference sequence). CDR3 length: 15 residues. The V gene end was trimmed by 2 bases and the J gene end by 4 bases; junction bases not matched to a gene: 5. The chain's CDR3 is CASSLGGTGAYEQYF. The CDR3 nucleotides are TGTGCCAGCAGTTTAGGCGGGACAGGGGCATACGAGCAGTACTTC.

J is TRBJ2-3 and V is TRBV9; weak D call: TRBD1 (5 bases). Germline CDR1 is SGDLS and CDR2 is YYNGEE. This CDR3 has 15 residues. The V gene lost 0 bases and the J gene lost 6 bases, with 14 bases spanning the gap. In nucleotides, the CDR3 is TGTGCCAGCAGCGTAGGCCCGGCAGGGCGGGATACGCAGTATTTT. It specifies CASSVGPAGRDTQYF. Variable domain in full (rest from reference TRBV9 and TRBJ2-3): DSGVTQTPKHLITATGQRVTLRCSPRSGDLSVYWYQQSLDQGLQFLIQYYNGEERAKGNILERFSAQQFPDLHSELNLSSLELGDSALYFCASSVGPAGRDTQYFGPGTRLTVL.

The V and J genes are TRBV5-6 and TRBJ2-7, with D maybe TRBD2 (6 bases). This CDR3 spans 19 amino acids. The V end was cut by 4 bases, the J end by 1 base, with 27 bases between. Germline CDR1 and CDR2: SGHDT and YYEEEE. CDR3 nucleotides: TGTGCCAGCAGCCGATTCATCGGTTTCCCGCGGCGGGGTTCCTACGAGCAGTACTTC. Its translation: CASSRFIGFPRRGSYEQYF.

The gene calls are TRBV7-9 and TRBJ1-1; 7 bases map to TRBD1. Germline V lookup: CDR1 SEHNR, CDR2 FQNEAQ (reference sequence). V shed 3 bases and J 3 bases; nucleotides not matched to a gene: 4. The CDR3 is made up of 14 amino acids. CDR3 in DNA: TGTGCCAGCAGCTTTAGCAGGGGGTACACTGAAGCTTTCTTT. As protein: CASSFSRGYTEAFF.

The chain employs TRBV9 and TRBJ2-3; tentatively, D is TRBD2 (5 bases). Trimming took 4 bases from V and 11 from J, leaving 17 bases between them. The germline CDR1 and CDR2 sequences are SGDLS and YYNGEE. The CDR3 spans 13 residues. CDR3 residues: CASSPLVKGVQYF. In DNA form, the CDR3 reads TGTGCCAGCAGCCCCCTCGTGAAGGGAGTGCAGTATTTT. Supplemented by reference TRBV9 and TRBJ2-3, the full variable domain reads DSGVTQTPKHLITATGQRVTLRCSPRSGDLSVYWYQQSLDQGLQFLIQYYNGEERAKGNILERFSAQQFPDLHSELNLSSLELGDSALYFCASSPLVKGVQYFGPGTRLTVL.

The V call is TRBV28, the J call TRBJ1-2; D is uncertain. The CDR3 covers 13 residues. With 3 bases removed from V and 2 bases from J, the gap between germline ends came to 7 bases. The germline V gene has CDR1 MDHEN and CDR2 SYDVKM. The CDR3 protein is CASSFNTNYGYTF. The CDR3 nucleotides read TGTGCCAGCAGTTTCAACACCAACTATGGCTACACCTTC.

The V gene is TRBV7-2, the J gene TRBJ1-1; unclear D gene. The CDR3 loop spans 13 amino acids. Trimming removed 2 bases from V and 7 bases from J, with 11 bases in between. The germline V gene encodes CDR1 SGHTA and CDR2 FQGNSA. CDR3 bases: TGTGCCAGCAGCTTAATTTCGCGGATTGAAGCTTTCTTT. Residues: CASSLISRIEAFF.

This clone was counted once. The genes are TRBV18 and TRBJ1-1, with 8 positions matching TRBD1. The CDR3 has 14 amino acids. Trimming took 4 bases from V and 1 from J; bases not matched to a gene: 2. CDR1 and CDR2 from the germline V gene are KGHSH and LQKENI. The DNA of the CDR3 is TGTGCCAGCTCACTGGGACAGGCGAACACTGAAGCTTTCTTT. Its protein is CASSLGQANTEAFF.

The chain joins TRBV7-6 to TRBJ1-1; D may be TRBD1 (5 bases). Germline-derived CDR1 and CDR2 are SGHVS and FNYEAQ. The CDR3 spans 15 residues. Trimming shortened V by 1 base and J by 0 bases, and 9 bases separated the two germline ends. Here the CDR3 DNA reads TGTGCCAGCAGCTTAGGTACAGGTATGAACACTGAAGCTTTCTTT. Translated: CASSLGTGMNTEAFF.

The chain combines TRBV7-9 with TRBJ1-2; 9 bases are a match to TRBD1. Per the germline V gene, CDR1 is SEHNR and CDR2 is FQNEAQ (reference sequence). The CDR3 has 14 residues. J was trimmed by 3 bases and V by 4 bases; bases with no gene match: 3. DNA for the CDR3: TGTGCCAGCAGCTCAACAGGGGGCGACTATGGCTACACCTTC. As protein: CASSSTGGDYGYTF.

This chain's CDR3 is CASSFRSGDFYGYTF. DNA of the CDR3: TGTGCCAGCAGCTTTAGAAGCGGGGACTTCTATGGCTACACCTTC. This chain links TRBV7-3 with TRBJ1-2; TRBD1 is a possible D gene (5 bases). Trimming cost V 3 bases and J 4 bases, with 15 bases left between them. Looked up from germline, CDR1 is SGHTA and CDR2 is FQGTGA. The CDR3 consists of 15 residues.

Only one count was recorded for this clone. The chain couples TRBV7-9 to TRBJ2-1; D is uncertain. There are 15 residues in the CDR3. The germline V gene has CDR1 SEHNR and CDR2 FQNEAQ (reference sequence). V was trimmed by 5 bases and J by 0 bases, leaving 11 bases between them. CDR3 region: CASSLTVSSYNEQFF. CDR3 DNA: TGTGCCAGCAGCCTGACTGTCAGCTCCTACAATGAGCAGTTCTTC.